This T cell receptor beta chain appears in the sequencing data of a study of blood T cell repertoires in COVID-19. Study as a whole: T cells, B-cell-depleted T cells, or PBMCs provided the cDNA or gDNA that served as material.

Sequencing was performed with immunoSEQ multiplex PCR; in TCRdb, only in-frame clones are kept and a portion is missing. Counted here are about 61,000 clones, around nine tenths occurring once; the ten biggest clones make up about 21%. This CDR3 has 11 amino acids. V lost 6 bases and J lost 6, with 5 bases in between. This clone was detected once. The sample taken for sequencing was peripheral blood. The clonotype comes from a woman aged 50 to 60 with active or convalescent COVID-19. This sequence joins TRBV12-3 or TRBV12-4 and TRBJ2-2, with D maybe TRBD1 (5 bases). Here the CDR3 DNA reads TGTGCCAGCAGACAGGCCGGGGAGCTGTTTTTT. It is translated as CASRQAGELFF.